The 5 T cell receptor beta chains below all came from one sample that was sequenced in a study of CD8 T cells in Susac syndrome. With random hexamers, reverse transcription was performed on about 0.5 to 1 ug of RNA. TCRdb re-called the immunoSEQ multiplex PCR reads with MiXCR, one entry per CDR3 protein. The table includes about 200,000 distinct CDR3 sequences, around nine tenths detected once. Sequences were obtained from CD4+ T cells from PBMCs. Source of these receptors: a human donor with Susac syndrome.

The V gene is TRBV5-1, the J gene TRBJ1-2, with D maybe TRBD1 (5 bases). CDR3 length: 14 residues. Germline CDR1 is SGHRS and CDR2 is YFSETQ. Between the trimmed V and J ends, which lost 1 base and 9 bases, there was a span of 16 bases. CDR3: CASSLTGTVGSYTF. The CDR3 DNA reads TGCGCCAGCAGCTTGACCGGGACTGTGGGGAGCTACACCTTC.

This clonotype has just one count. V and J are TRBV20-1 and TRBJ1-1, with a weak D call TRBD1 (6 bases). V was pared by 4 bases and J by 3 bases, with 18 bases between. The CDR3 covers 15 residues. Germline V CDR1 and CDR2: DFQATT, SNEGSKA (reference sequence). CDR3: CSAKPPETGYTEAFF. CDR3 sequence (DNA): TGCAGTGCTAAACCACCGGAGACAGGATACACTGAAGCTTTCTTT.

The chain uses TRBV7-2 and TRBJ1-5, with a possible D match to TRBD1 (6 bases). Per germline, CDR1 SGHTA and CDR2 FQGNSA. The CDR3 covers 16 residues. V was cut by 1 base and J by 2 bases, with 12 bases left in between. The CDR3 region has the DNA TGTGCCAGCAGCTTAGTGGCTTCAGGGGGCAATCAGCCCCAGCATTTT. As protein: CASSLVASGGNQPQHF.

The chain employs TRBV6-5 and TRBJ1-1; the match to TRBD1 covers 10 bases. This CDR3 is 13 amino acids long. V shed 0 bases, J shed 10 bases, and the junction held 2 bases outside the gene matches. Germline lookup yields CDR1 MNHEY and CDR2 SVGAGI. The CDR3 reads CASSYSRQGAAFF. CDR3 sequence (DNA): TGTGCCAGCAGTTACTCCCGACAGGGGGCAGCTTTCTTT.

This chain uses TRBV2 with TRBJ1-5; D is unresolved. Germline-derived CDR1 and CDR2 are SNHLY and FYNNEI. V was trimmed by 7 bases and J by 5 bases, leaving 12 bases between them. There are 13 residues in the CDR3. In DNA, the CDR3 is TGTGCCAGCACCTCCGGGTCCCATCAGCCCCAGCATTTT. Translating it yields CASTSGSHQPQHF.